This TCR beta chain was sequenced during a study of sequential checkpoint blockade in melanoma. Across the study: First-line arms were nivolumab then ipilimumab, or the reverse, randomized 1:1. Each arm's sequence ended with maintenance nivolumab.

The repertoire was sequenced with immunoSEQ multiplex PCR; TCRdb's copy has only in-frame clones and lacks some. This sample has about 40,000 clones, with 86% found just once. Described treatment: randomized to nivolumab then ipilimumab (arm A) or the reverse (arm B). No patient had prior DNA-damaging chemotherapy. From thawed PBMCs, live CD3+CD8+ cells negative for CD19 and CD56 were sorted. Trimming took 0 bases from V and 3 from J, leaving 6 bases between them. Germline values: CDR1 MNHEY, CDR2 SMNVEV (reference sequence). The CDR3 has 13 residues. This sequence originates from a human donor with melanoma. The chain links TRBV27 to TRBJ2-7; D is possibly TRBD1 (5 bases). The material sequenced was CD8+ T cells sorted from blood (inferred from file names), taken from a patient given nivolumab and ipilimumab in sequence. The chain's CDR3 is CASSLSRDYEQYF. CDR3 in DNA: TGTGCCAGCAGTTTATCCAGGGACTACGAGCAGTACTTC.